The 18 T cell receptor beta chains below all came from one sample that was sequenced in a study of radiotherapy plus CTLA-4 blockade in lung cancer. Only in-frame clones appear in the TCRdb table, and some are missing; sequencing was by immunoSEQ multiplex PCR. Of about 53,000 clones listed, 80% to 90% are singletons. This sample comprised peripheral blood, obtained from a patient treated with radiotherapy plus ipilimumab. These receptors were taken from a human donor with non-small cell lung cancer whose response to radiotherapy plus ipilimumab could not be evaluated.

This chain links TRBV7-2 with TRBJ1-2; 7 bases match TRBD1. Germline loops: CDR1 SGHTA, CDR2 FQGNSA. Unmatched junction bases numbered 1, after V lost 6 bases and J lost 6 bases. The CDR3 spans 11 residues. The chain's CDR3 is CASRTGDGYTF. The CDR3 nucleotides are TGTGCCAGCAGAACAGGGGATGGCTACACCTTC. Looking up the rest from reference TRBV7-2 and TRBJ1-2 gives the full variable domain: GAGVSQSPSNKVTEKGKDVELRCDPISGHTALYWYRQSLGQGLEFLIYFQGNSAPDKSGLPSDRFSAERTGGSVSTLTIQRTQQEDSAVYLCASRTGDGYTFGSGTRLTVV.

This clone is a singleton in its sample. The V call is TRBV5-4, the J call TRBJ2-7; weak D call: TRBD2 (6 bases). V was shortened by 4 bases and J by 0 bases, with 14 bases between the two germline ends. This CDR3 contains 15 residues. Germline CDR1 SGHNT, CDR2 YYREEE (reference sequence). The CDR3 DNA is TGTGCCAGCAGCGCCCGACTAGACCTCTCCTACGAGCAGTACTTC. Protein: CASSARLDLSYEQYF. The complete variable domain, with remaining parts taken from reference TRBV5-4 and TRBJ2-7, reads ETGVTQSPTHLIKTRGQQVTLRCSSQSGHNTVSWYQQALGQGPQFIFQYYREEENGRGNFPPRFSGLQFPNYSSELNVNALELDDSALYLCASSARLDLSYEQYFGPGTRLTVT.

Here the CDR3 reads CASSSGNEQFF. CDR3 bases: TGTGCCAGCAGCTCAGGTAATGAGCAGTTCTTC. The J gene is TRBJ2-1, the V gene TRBV11-3; D not resolved. Germline V CDR1 and CDR2: SGHNT, YENEEA. The CDR3 sequence is 11 residues long. Trimming removed 4 bases at V and 7 bases at J, with 5 bases between.

V is TRBV25-1 and J is TRBJ2-2; possibly TRBD1 for D (6 bases). The germline gives CDR1 MGHDK, CDR2 SYGVNS. The CDR3 extends over 15 amino acids. The V end was cut by 4 bases, the J end by 1 base, with 10 bases between. The CDR3 nucleotides are TGTGCCAGCAGTGCGAGGACAGTGAACACCGGGGAGCTGTTTTTT. Its translation: CASSARTVNTGELFF.

This chain links TRBV19 with TRBJ2-5, with 10 bases identical to TRBD2. This CDR3 has 17 residues. In germline, CDR1 is LNHDA, CDR2 SQIVND (reference sequence). V shed 1 base and J 0 bases; nucleotides not matched to a gene: 5. The DNA of the CDR3 is TGTGCCAGTAGTATAGGCCGGACTAGCGGTTACCAAGAGACCCAGTACTTC. It codes for CASSIGRTSGYQETQYF.

The gene calls are TRBV28 and TRBJ1-3, with unresolved D. The CDR3 is made up of 16 amino acids. Germline CDR1 MDHEN, CDR2 SYDVKM. V was pared by 5 bases and J by 3 bases, with 17 bases between. Written as DNA, the CDR3 is TGTGCCAGCAGTCCTACTACTGATTACTTTGGAAACACCATATATTTT. Its translation is CASSPTTDYFGNTIYF.

About this clone: Other nucleotide sequences from this sample produce the same CDR3. The J gene is TRBJ2-1, the V gene TRBV19; D is undetermined. Trimming took 4 bases from V and 1 from J, leaving 5 bases between them. The germline V gene encodes CDR1 LNHDA and CDR2 SQIVND (reference sequence). The CDR3 consists of 13 residues. The CDR3 DNA sequence: TGTGCCAGTAGTAGGAGTTCCTACAATGAGCAGTTCTTC. Its translation: CASSRSSYNEQFF.

As DNA, the CDR3 is TGTGCCAGCTCACCACCAGCCGGGGGAACTGAAGCTTTCTTT. Translated, it gives CASSPPAGGTEAFF. The V and J genes are TRBV18 and TRBJ1-1; tentative D call: TRBD1 (5 bases). The CDR3 spans 14 residues. CDR1 KGHSH and CDR2 LQKENI come from the germline V gene. The V and J ends lost 0 bases and 5 bases respectively, with 10 bases between them.

The chain combines TRBV19 with TRBJ2-7; possible D gene TRBD1, 5 bases. Trimming left V 3 bases short and J 3 bases short, with 12 bases between. CDR3 size: 14 residues. From germline, CDR1 is LNHDA and CDR2 SQIVND (reference sequence). CDR3 coding DNA: TGTGCCAGTAGTATTGCCAGGGCGAGCTACGAGCAGTACTTC. Residues: CASSIARASYEQYF.

A single count supports this clone. The chain recombines TRBV11-2 with TRBJ2-7; weak D call: TRBD2 (6 bases). This CDR3 has 12 amino acids. Germline V gene lookup returns CDR1 SGHAT and CDR2 FQNNGV. The V and J ends lost 7 bases and 3 bases respectively, with 10 bases between them. The CDR3 sequence: CASTGTLYEQYF. CDR3 in DNA: TGTGCCAGCACCGGGACTCTCTACGAGCAGTACTTC.

Only one count was recorded for this clone. The gene calls are TRBV28 and TRBJ1-4; 9 positions agree with TRBD1. CDR1 MDHEN and CDR2 SYDVKM come from the germline V gene. V dropped 4 bases and J dropped 8; count of bases not matched to a gene: 8. This CDR3 is built from 15 residues. In DNA form, the CDR3 reads TGTGCCAGCAGTTCTGTAGGACAGGGGACCGAAAAACTGTTTTTT. Its translation: CASSSVGQGTEKLFF. Full variable domain (remainder filled in from reference TRBV28 and TRBJ1-4): DVKVTQSSRYLVKRTGEKVFLECVQDMDHENMFWYRQDPGLGLRLIYFSYDVKMKEKGDIPEGYSVSREKKERFSLILESASTNQTSMYLCASSSVGQGTEKLFFGSGTQLSVL.

The rearrangement joins TRBV9 to TRBJ2-3, with D perhaps matching TRBD2 (5 bases). V lost 2 bases, J lost 6 bases, and 19 bases lay in between. The CDR3 extends over 16 amino acids. Germline V gene sequence: CDR1 SGDLS, CDR2 YYNGEE. Here the CDR3 DNA reads TGTGCCAGCAGCGTTTCGGCGGCCCGGGCGGGCGATACGCAGTATTTT. It specifies CASSVSAARAGDTQYF.

The V call is TRBV4-3, the J call TRBJ1-1; 9 nucleotides align to TRBD1. The CDR3 has 15 amino acids. CDR1 and CDR2 (germline): LGHNA, YSLEER. Unmatched junction bases numbered 16, after V lost 4 bases and J lost 13 bases. This chain's CDR3 is CASSRDRAAWGDGFF. The CDR3 DNA sequence: TGCGCCAGCAGCCGGGACAGGGCCGCCTGGGGGGACGGTTTCTTT.

This rearrangement joins TRBV29-1 to TRBJ1-2; weak D call: TRBD1 (5 bases). Trimming cost V 6 bases and J 8 bases, with 16 bases left between them. The CDR3 spans 12 residues. The germline gives CDR1 SQVTM, CDR2 ANQGSEA. The CDR3: CSVPAGGGGYTF. The CDR3 DNA sequence: TGCAGCGTCCCCGCGGGCGGGGGGGGCTACACCTTC.

This clone was seen only once. The V call is TRBV7-8, the J call TRBJ1-4; D gene unclear. Trimming took off 6 bases at V and 3 bases at J, with 17 bases between the two ends. Germline-derived CDR1 and CDR2 are SGHVS and FQNEAQ. CDR3 length: 16 residues. As DNA, the CDR3 is TGTGCCAGCAGGGCGTGGTTGGGAGAATCTAATGAAAAACTGTTTTTT. The encoded protein is CASRAWLGESNEKLFF.

J is TRBJ2-1 and V is TRBV7-3, with 8 bases that match TRBD1. This CDR3 region has 15 residues. From germline, CDR1 is SGHTA and CDR2 FQGTGA. The V segment lost 3 bases and the J segment 2 bases; nucleotides outside the gene matches: 3. The CDR3 nucleotides read TGTGCCAGCAGCTTCGACAGGGGTCCCTACAATGAGCAGTTCTTC. As protein: CASSFDRGPYNEQFF. The entire variable domain, with the rest obtained from reference TRBV7-3 and TRBJ2-1, is as follows: GAGVSQTPSNKVTEKGKYVELRCDPISGHTALYWYRQSLGQGPEFLIYFQGTGAADDSGLPNDRFFAVRPEGSVSTLKIQRTERGDSAVYLCASSFDRGPYNEQFFGPGTRLTVL.

This chain links TRBV9 with TRBJ1-1; D ambiguous. V shed 4 bases and J shed 2 bases, with 12 bases lying between them. Germline V gives CDR1 SGDLS, CDR2 YYNGEE. This CDR3 comprises 14 residues. CDR3 sequence reads: CASSPEGGNTEAFF. CDR3 DNA sequence: TGTGCCAGCAGCCCCGAGGGCGGAAACACTGAAGCTTTCTTT.

This clone was seen a few times. The chain is built from TRBV6-1 and TRBJ1-5, with D tentatively TRBD1 (6 bases). V was pared by 8 bases and J by 4 bases, with 12 bases between. This CDR3 is built from 13 residues. The V gene's germline CDR1 is MNHNS and CDR2 SASEGT. Here the CDR3 reads CASAGTQNQPQHF. CDR3 nucleotide sequence: TGTGCCAGCGCCGGGACACAGAATCAGCCCCAGCATTTT.